The 9 T cell receptor beta chains below were found in one sample sequenced in a study of blood T cell repertoires in COVID-19. Produced via immunoSEQ multiplex PCR; TCRdb's table is partial and in-frame only. The sample lists 650,000 to 800,000 clones, approximately 90% occurring once. The sample comprised peripheral blood. These receptors were collected from a woman under 30 with acute or convalescent COVID-19.

The V and J genes are TRBV4-3 and TRBJ2-3, with D perhaps TRBD1 (5 bases). CDR1 LGHNA and CDR2 YSLEER come from the germline V gene. CDR3 length: 14 amino acids. Trimming left V 0 bases short and J 4 bases short, with 8 bases between. The CDR3 bases are TGCGCCAGCAGCCAAGATTTGGGGCCAGATACGCAGTATTTT. Residues: CASSQDLGPDTQYF.

The V call is TRBV6-5, the J call TRBJ2-2, with 7 bases identical to TRBD1. Looked up from germline, CDR1 is MNHEY and CDR2 is SVGAGI. V was pared by 6 bases and J by 7 bases, with 5 bases of the junction left unmatched. CDR3 size: 13 residues. The CDR3 here is CASRPTGDGELFF. CDR3 sequence (DNA): TGTGCCAGCAGACCCACAGGGGACGGGGAGCTGTTTTTT.

The rearrangement uses TRBV6-1 and TRBJ1-2; TRBD1 aligns across 7 bases. CDR3 length: 14 residues. Unmatched junction bases numbered 3, after V lost 1 base and J lost 4 bases. Germline V gene data show CDR1 as MNHNS and CDR2 as SASEGT. Written as DNA, the CDR3 is TGTGCCAGCAGTGAAGACAGGGGACTCTATGGCTACACCTTC. Translating gives CASSEDRGLYGYTF.

V gene TRBV27 combines with J gene TRBJ1-5; D gene uncertain. CDR3 length: 14 amino acids. Trimming removed 1 base from V and 2 bases from J, with 6 bases in between. Germline V CDR1 and CDR2: MNHEY, SMNVEV (reference sequence). The CDR3 region is CASSLYPGNQPQHF. CDR3 nucleotides: TGTGCCAGCAGTTTATACCCAGGCAATCAGCCCCAGCATTTT.

This clone was detected a few times. The chain links TRBV6-2 or TRBV6-3 to TRBJ1-1, with a possible D match to TRBD1 (6 bases). V was trimmed by 5 bases and J by 5 bases, leaving 18 bases between them. Germline V CDR1 and CDR2: MNHEY, SVGEGT. This CDR3 has 15 residues. CDR3 amino acids: CASSAWGGRGTEAFF. The CDR3 bases are TGTGCCAGCAGTGCCTGGGGAGGGAGGGGGACTGAAGCTTTCTTT.

The V call is TRBV4-2, the J call TRBJ1-2; possible D gene TRBD1, 5 bases. This CDR3 has 15 amino acids. CDR1 and CDR2 (germline): LGHNA, YNFKEQ. Trimming stripped 0 bases from V and 1 base from J, with 9 bases between. CDR3 DNA: TGTGCCAGCAGCCAAGAATGGGGCAGTAACTATGGCTACACCTTC. Translation gives CASSQEWGSNYGYTF.

The V and J genes are TRBV6-5 and TRBJ1-3, with a tentative D call TRBD1 (6 bases). Germline loops: CDR1 MNHEY, CDR2 SVGAGI. V lost 10 bases and J lost 7, with 11 bases in between. The CDR3 runs to 11 residues. CDR3 in DNA: TGTGCCACATGCCAGGGGAACACCATATATTTT. This sequence encodes CATCQGNTIYF.

This chain joins TRBV6-6 and TRBJ2-7; TRBD1 aligns across 9 bases. The CDR3 extends over 15 amino acids. The germline V gene encodes CDR1 MNHNY and CDR2 SVGAGI (reference sequence). The V gene end was trimmed by 5 bases and the J gene end by 1 base; junction bases not matched to a gene: 6. CDR3 region: CASSGRTGASYEQYF. The DNA of the CDR3 is TGTGCCAGCAGTGGGAGGACAGGGGCGTCCTACGAGCAGTACTTC.

The chain joins TRBV5-6 to TRBJ1-2; 8 bases fit TRBD1. The CDR3 runs 13 residues. Germline-derived CDR1 and CDR2 are SGHDT and YYEEEE. The J segment lost 8 bases and the V segment lost 2 bases, leaving 5 bases of the junction unmatched. CDR3 protein: CASSFTGGGGYTF. CDR3 in DNA: TGTGCCAGCAGCTTCACAGGGGGAGGGGGCTACACCTTC. Full variable domain (rest looked up from reference TRBV5-6 and TRBJ1-2): DAGVTQSPTHLIKTRGQQVTLRCSPKSGHDTVSWYQQALGQGPQFIFQYYEEEERQRGNFPDRFSGHQFPNYSSELNVNALLLGDSALYLCASSFTGGGGYTFGSGTRLTVV.